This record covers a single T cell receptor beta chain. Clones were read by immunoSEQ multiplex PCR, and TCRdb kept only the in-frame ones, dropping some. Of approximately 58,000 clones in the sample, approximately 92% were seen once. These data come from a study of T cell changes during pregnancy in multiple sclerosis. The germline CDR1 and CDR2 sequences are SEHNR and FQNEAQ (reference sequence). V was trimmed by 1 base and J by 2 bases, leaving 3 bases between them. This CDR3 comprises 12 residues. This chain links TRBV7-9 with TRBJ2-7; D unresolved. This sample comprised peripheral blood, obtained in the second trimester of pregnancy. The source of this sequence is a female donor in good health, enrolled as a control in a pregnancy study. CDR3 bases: TGTGCCAGCAGCTTAGTAGCCTACGAGCAGTACTTC. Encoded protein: CASSLVAYEQYF.